This T cell receptor (beta chain) is from a study of neoadjuvant anti-PD-1 for oral cavity cancer. Study background: Patients without progression got a fourth dose around day 43.

Cohort: HPV-negative, locally advanced oral cavity squamous cell carcinoma patients. V lost 1 base, J lost 0 bases, and 6 bases stayed unmatched. Germline lookup yields CDR1 LGHNA and CDR2 YNFKEQ. The CDR3 spans 19 residues. Survey sequencing of tumors mostly used 4.5 to 5 ug DNA, two replicates. Only in-frame clones appear in the TCRdb table, and some are missing; sequencing was by immunoSEQ multiplex PCR. The profile shows about 7,200 clones, roughly 49% of them singletons. The receptor was isolated from a person between 35 and 79 years old with oral cavity squamous cell carcinoma. V is TRBV4-2 and J is TRBJ2-1; TRBD2 agrees at 13 bases. The material sequenced was tumor tissue, taken before nivolumab (anti-PD-1) treatment. The CDR3 loop is CASSQALRTSGSSYNEQFF. The CDR3 DNA sequence: TGTGCCAGCAGCCAAGCGTTGAGGACTAGCGGGAGCTCCTACAATGAGCAGTTCTTC.